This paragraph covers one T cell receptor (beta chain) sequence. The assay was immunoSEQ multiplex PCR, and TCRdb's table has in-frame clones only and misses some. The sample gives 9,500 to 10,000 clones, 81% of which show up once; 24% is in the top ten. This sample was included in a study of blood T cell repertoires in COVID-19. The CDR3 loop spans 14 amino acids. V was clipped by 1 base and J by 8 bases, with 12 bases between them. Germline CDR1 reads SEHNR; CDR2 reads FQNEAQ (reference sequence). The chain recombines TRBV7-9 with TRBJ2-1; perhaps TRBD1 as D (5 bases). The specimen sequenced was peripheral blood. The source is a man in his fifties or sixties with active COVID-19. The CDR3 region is CASSLVRGPDEQFF. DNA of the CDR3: TGTGCCAGCAGCTTAGTTAGGGGTCCGGATGAGCAGTTCTTC.